This is a list of T cell receptor beta chains from one sample in a study of shared clonotypes between healthy human individuals. Assay used: immunoSEQ multiplex PCR; TCRdb lists only in-frame clones, some missing. The table has about 2.3 million clones, 85% to 95% seen once; the top ten hold roughly 0.34%. Material for sequencing was naive CD4+ T cells from PBMCs. Receptors were obtained from a man between 18 and 35 years old in good health. Some clones in this sample may be carry-over from other donors' samples. The CDR3 runs from the conserved cysteine through the conserved F or W. The D gene is left open where the match is weak. Clone size is shown for a subset of rows, as once, few, many or a class of expanded clone.

v_call	clone_size	j_call	d_call	cdr3_nt	cdr3_aa
TRBV30	-	TRBJ1-5	-	TGTGCCTGGAGTGTACGAGGGGGGGGGTATCAGCCCCAGCATTTT	CAWSVRGGGYQPQHF
TRBV6-5	-	TRBJ1-2	-	TGTGCCAGCAGTTACGGTGCGAGCAGAGGGGGCTACACCTTC	CASSYGASRGGYTF
TRBV6-1	once	TRBJ1-5	-	TGTGCCAGCAGTGAATTCTGGACATTTGACAATCAGCCCCAGCATTTT	CASSEFWTFDNQPQHF
TRBV6-1	-	TRBJ1-4	TRBD1	TGTGCCAGCAGTGCAGGGGGGGGGATTCGGGAAAAACTGTTTTTT	CASSAGGGIREKLFF
TRBV28	-	TRBJ2-1	TRBD2	TGTGCCAGCAGTTATCCAGCGGGAGTTGAGCAGTTCTTC	CASSYPAGVEQFF
TRBV10-3	-	TRBJ2-7	-	TGTGCCATCAGTGTCGGCAAAGAATACGAGCAGTACTTC	CAISVGKEYEQYF
TRBV28	-	TRBJ2-7	TRBD1	TGTGCCAGCAGTCGACTCCAAAAGGACAGGGTCGAGCAGTACTTC	CASSRLQKDRVEQYF
TRBV30	-	TRBJ2-7	-	TGTGCCTGGGGTGAGGACAGATACGAGCAGTACTTC	CAWGEDRYEQYF
TRBV12-5	-	TRBJ2-3	TRBD1	TGTGCTAGTGGTTCGGGACAGGGGATAGATACGCAGTATTTT	CASGSGQGIDTQYF
TRBV11-2	-	TRBJ2-3	-	TGTGCCAGCAGCTTAGATCTAGCGTCCCCCACAGATACGCAGTATTTT	CASSLDLASPTDTQYF
TRBV14	-	TRBJ1-2	TRBD1	TGTGCCAGCAGCCCATGGACAGGGGGACGTGGCTACACCTTC	CASSPWTGGRGYTF
TRBV9	-	TRBJ2-3	TRBD1	TGTGCCAGCAGCGCCTGGGGACAGGCTCTTGATACGCAGTATTTT	CASSAWGQALDTQYF
TRBV30	-	TRBJ2-7	-	TGTGCCTGGAGTGTACTTAGGGCGGAACGCTCCTACGAGCAGTACTTC	CAWSVLRAERSYEQYF
TRBV28	-	TRBJ1-1	-	TGTGCCAGCAGTTACCTCTTAGGTCCGGGAGCTGAAGCTTTCTTT	CASSYLLGPGAEAFF